These 22 T cell receptor beta chains were all obtained from the same sample, sequenced in a study of T-cell memory formation after mild COVID-19 (dated by TCRdb to the early 2020s). Preparation of the library involved 5' RACE. The run used an Illumina NovaSeq 6000. TCRdb trimmed public reads at Q25 via fastp, called clones via MiXCR and kept in-frame beta chains. Each CDR3 protein gets just one entry, which takes the most common genes and DNA from the rows behind it. The sample data list 120,000 to 150,000 distinct CDR3 sequences, and about 6.1% of these were observed just once. The ten most abundant clones make up approximately 2.1% of the sample. Sequencing was carried out using PBMCs or a T cell subset sorted from them (not recorded which). The source of these receptors is an adult woman who had mild COVID-19 (a few samples of this study predate the infection). The sample titles of this study are shuffled in the database, so cell type and time point are left out; the donor was told from shared clones.

This clonotype was picked up many times. The rearrangement joins TRBV20-1 to TRBJ1-2; D remains unclear. CDR3 size: 13 residues. Germline CDR1 and CDR2: DFQATT and SNEGSKA (reference sequence). V was pared by 1 base and J by 6 bases, with 12 bases between. The CDR3 nucleotides are TGCAGTGCTAGAGTTTGGCAGCCGGATGGCTACACCTTC. It encodes CSARVWQPDGYTF.

This clonotype has ten or more counts. CDR3 residues: CAWKTLGNQQFF. In nucleotides, the CDR3 is TGTGCCTGGAAAACCCTGGGGAATCAGCAGTTCTTC. The gene calls are TRBV30 and TRBJ2-1; D is unclear. The germline V and J ends were trimmed by 4 bases and 11 bases, with 15 bases remaining between them. Per the germline V gene, CDR1 is GTSNPN and CDR2 is SVGIG (reference sequence). CDR3 size: 12 residues. Drawing the rest from reference TRBV30 and TRBJ2-1, the complete variable domain is SQTIHQWPATLVQPVGSPLSLECTVEGTSNPNLYWYRQAAGRGLQLLFYSVGIGQISSEVPQNLSASRPQDRQFILSSKKLLLSDSGFYLCAWKTLGNQQFFGPGTRLTVL.

This clonotype was observed a few times. This chain's CDR3 is CASSQDLAGGQFF. In nucleotides, the CDR3 is TGTGCCAGCAGCCAAGATCTAGCGGGGGGGCAGTTCTTC. V is TRBV3-1 and J is TRBJ2-1, with TRBD2 identical over 11 bases. The germline gives CDR1 LGHDT, CDR2 YNNKEL (reference sequence). The CDR3 spans 13 residues. After removal of 0 bases from V and 12 bases from J, the junction contained 1 base not matched to a gene.

This clonotype has more than one count but fewer than ten. The chain joins TRBV21-1 to TRBJ2-3; the DNA was not compared with TRBD1, the D call given in the table. TRBV21-1 is classified as a pseudogene. The CDR3 has 13 residues. The CDR3 protein is CASRTGWTDTQYF. In nucleotides, the CDR3 is TGTGCCAGCAGGACCGGGTGGACAGATACGCAGTATTTT.

This rearrangement joins TRBV7-8 to TRBJ2-7; 12 bases map to TRBD2. The CDR3 sequence is 18 residues long. The junction had 12 bases not matched to a gene; V was cut back by 1 base and J by 5 bases. Looked up from germline, CDR1 is SGHVS and CDR2 is FQNEAQ. As DNA, the CDR3 is TGTGCCAGCAGCTTAGAGAGGTTACTAGCGGGGGGTACCAACGAGCAGTACTTC. Translating it yields CASSLERLLAGGTNEQYF.

This clonotype was counted between two and nine times. The chain links TRBV14 to TRBJ1-3; 7 bases align to TRBD1. The CDR3 runs to 14 residues. V lost 1 base to trimming and J lost 9 bases; unmatched junction nucleotides: 6. CDR1 and CDR2 (germline): SGHDN, FVKESK. CDR3 in amino acids: CASSQGDSGSTIYF. For the CDR3, the DNA is TGTGCCAGCAGCCAAGGGGACAGCGGGAGCACCATATATTTT. Complete variable domain (other parts from reference TRBV14 and TRBJ1-3): EAGVTQFPSHSVIEKGQTVTLRCDPISGHDNLYWYRRVMGKEIKFLLHFVKESKQDESGMPNNRFLAERTGGTYSTLKVQPAELEDSGVYFCASSQGDSGSTIYFGEGSWLTVV.

This clonotype was detected many times. The rearrangement links TRBV12-3 or TRBV12-4 to TRBJ2-3; perhaps D is TRBD1 or TRBD2 (6 bases each). The V end was cut by 8 bases, the J end by 4 bases, with 13 bases between. CDR3 length: 13 residues. The CDR3 sequence: CASGGTLPDTQYF. DNA for the CDR3: TGTGCCAGCGGGGGGACACTGCCAGATACGCAGTATTTT.

This clonotype appeared many times. J is TRBJ2-3 and V is TRBV5-1, with TRBD2 as a possible D gene (5 bases). V lost 0 bases and J lost 0, with 17 bases in between. The CDR3 extends over 18 amino acids. The V gene's germline CDR1 is SGHRS and CDR2 YFSETQ. CDR3 nucleotide sequence: TGCGCCAGCAGCTTGGTTGTTGTCAGGCCGGGGAGCACAGATACGCAGTATTTT. Its translation: CASSLVVVRPGSTDTQYF.

This clonotype was seen repeatedly, ten times or more. The rearrangement uses TRBV20-1 and TRBJ1-2; no definite D call. Trimming pared 1 base from V and 7 bases from J, leaving 10 bases between. Germline V gene lookup returns CDR1 DFQATT and CDR2 SNEGSKA (reference sequence). The CDR3 extends over 12 amino acids. CDR3 residues: CSARVTAIGYTF. For the CDR3, the DNA is TGCAGTGCTAGAGTTACAGCAATTGGCTACACCTTC.

This clonotype appeared many times. The rearrangement joins TRBV15 to TRBJ2-7; TRBD1 matches at 7 bases. The length of the CDR3 is 17 residues. After removal of 0 bases from V and 4 bases from J, the junction contained 12 bases not matched to a gene. CDR1 and CDR2 from the germline V gene are LNHNV and YYDKDF (reference sequence). The CDR3 bases are TGTGCCACCAGCAGAGATCAAAGTGGACAGGTGAATTACGAGCAGTACTTC. This gives the protein CATSRDQSGQVNYEQYF.

This clonotype was found many times. The J gene is TRBJ2-3, the V gene TRBV5-4, with D hard to call. CDR1 and CDR2 (germline): SGHNT, YYREEE (reference sequence). The CDR3 has 13 amino acids. Trimming cost V 4 bases and J 0 bases, with 6 bases left between them. CDR3 DNA: TGTGCCAGCAGCCACAGTAGCACAGATACGCAGTATTTT. Translating it yields CASSHSSTDTQYF.

The sample holds many counts of this clonotype. This chain uses TRBV20-1 with TRBJ2-3; 8 bases map to TRBD2. Germline CDR1 and CDR2: DFQATT and SNEGSKA (reference sequence). V shed 5 bases and J 3 bases; nucleotides not matched to a gene: 10. The CDR3 sequence is 15 residues long. The CDR3 DNA is TGCAGTGCTGCAGATCCGGGGGGGCGGACAGATACGCAGTATTTT. The encoded protein is CSAADPGGRTDTQYF.

This chain joins TRBV5-6 and TRBJ2-5; TRBD2 might be the D (6 bases). With 1 base removed from V and 1 base from J, the gap between germline ends came to 11 bases. CDR1 is SGHDT and CDR2 is YYEEEE in the germline V gene. There are 15 residues in the CDR3. Here the CDR3 reads CASSLWRGLQETQYF. Written as DNA, the CDR3 is TGTGCCAGCAGCTTGTGGAGGGGACTCCAAGAGACCCAGTACTTC.

The chain is built from TRBV18 and TRBJ2-4, with a tentative D call TRBD2 (6 bases). In germline, CDR1 is KGHSH, CDR2 LQKENI. CDR3 size: 14 residues. V was cut by 5 bases and J by 8 bases, with 16 bases left in between. Here the CDR3 DNA reads TGTGCCAGCTCAGAGAACCGGAGGGAGCACATTCAGTACTTC. It specifies CASSENRREHIQYF. Full variable domain (missing parts from reference TRBV18 and TRBJ2-4): NAGVMQNPRHLVRRRGQEARLRCSPMKGHSHVYWYRQLPEEGLKFMVYLQKENIIDESGMPKERFSAEFPKEGPSILRIQQVVRGDSAAYFCASSENRREHIQYFGAGTRLSVL.

There are many counts of this clonotype. This chain's CDR3 is CASSYSTGSRSNYGYTF. The CDR3, as DNA: TGTGCCAGCAGTTACTCTACAGGGAGCCGAAGTAACTATGGCTACACCTTC. The chain has TRBV6-6 and TRBJ1-2; D is perhaps TRBD1 (6 bases). Germline CDR1 is MNHNY and CDR2 is SVGAGI (reference sequence). With 0 bases removed from V and 1 base from J, the gap between germline ends came to 15 bases. The CDR3 extends over 17 amino acids.

This clonotype appeared a few times. The rearrangement joins TRBV6-5 to TRBJ1-2, with D perhaps matching TRBD1 (6 bases). V gave up 6 bases and J gave up 8 bases, with 22 bases separating them. The CDR3 spans 15 residues. CDR1 and CDR2 from the germline V gene are MNHEY and SVGAGI. This CDR3 reads CASRVSGGVREGYTF. In DNA form, the CDR3 reads TGTGCCAGCAGGGTATCGGGGGGCGTCCGGGAAGGCTACACCTTC.

This chain joins TRBV2 and TRBJ2-1; D perhaps matches TRBD2 (6 bases). The CDR3 runs 13 residues. Deletions cut 5 bases from V and 9 bases from J, with 14 bases between. Germline V CDR1 and CDR2: SNHLY, FYNNEI. The CDR3 nucleotides read TGTGCCAGCAGTCGGGACTCCTATTTTGAGCAGTTCTTC. Translation gives CASSRDSYFEQFF.

The chain employs TRBV3-1 and TRBJ2-4, with D maybe TRBD1 (6 bases). Germline CDR1 LGHDT, CDR2 YNNKEL (reference sequence). There are 16 residues in the CDR3. The germline V and J ends were trimmed by 0 bases and 8 bases, with 17 bases remaining between them. CDR3 DNA sequence: TGTGCCAGCAGCCAAGATCCGACGATACAGGGAGACATTCAGTACTTC. It codes for CASSQDPTIQGDIQYF.

This clonotype was counted only a few times. The chain links TRBV19 to TRBJ1-1; D not resolved. V shed 7 bases and J shed 2 bases, with 11 bases lying between them. CDR3 length: 13 residues. Germline assignment: CDR1 LNHDA and CDR2 SQIVND (reference sequence). The CDR3 region is CASKRGLNTEAFF. CDR3 DNA: TGTGCCAGTAAGCGAGGATTAAACACTGAAGCTTTCTTT.

The chain uses TRBV12-3 or TRBV12-4 and TRBJ2-3; maybe TRBD2 (6 bases). The length of the CDR3 is 15 residues. Trimming cost V 4 bases and J 6 bases, with 17 bases left between them. The CDR3 region is CASSSPGGLSDTQYF. Here the CDR3 DNA reads TGTGCCAGCAGTTCCCCCGGGGGTTTAAGCGATACGCAGTATTTT.

This clonotype was recorded many times. This chain uses TRBV4-1 with TRBJ2-5, with D possibly being TRBD2 (6 bases). The length of the CDR3 is 14 residues. V was pared by 3 bases and J by 5 bases, with 13 bases between. Germline values: CDR1 MGHRA, CDR2 YSYEKL. The CDR3 loop reads CASSQTDGGETQYF. The CDR3 DNA sequence: TGCGCCAGCAGCCAGACGGACGGGGGTGAGACCCAGTACTTC.

This clonotype has ten or more counts. The V gene is TRBV7-9, the J gene TRBJ2-6; 10 bases are shared with TRBD1. J was trimmed by 1 base and V by 4 bases; bases with no gene match: 7. The CDR3 is 18 amino acids. Germline V gene data show CDR1 as SEHNR and CDR2 as FQNEAQ (reference sequence). This CDR3 is CASSSWDRGMSGANVLTF. For the CDR3, the DNA is TGTGCCAGCAGCTCTTGGGACAGGGGTATGTCTGGGGCCAACGTCCTGACTTTC.